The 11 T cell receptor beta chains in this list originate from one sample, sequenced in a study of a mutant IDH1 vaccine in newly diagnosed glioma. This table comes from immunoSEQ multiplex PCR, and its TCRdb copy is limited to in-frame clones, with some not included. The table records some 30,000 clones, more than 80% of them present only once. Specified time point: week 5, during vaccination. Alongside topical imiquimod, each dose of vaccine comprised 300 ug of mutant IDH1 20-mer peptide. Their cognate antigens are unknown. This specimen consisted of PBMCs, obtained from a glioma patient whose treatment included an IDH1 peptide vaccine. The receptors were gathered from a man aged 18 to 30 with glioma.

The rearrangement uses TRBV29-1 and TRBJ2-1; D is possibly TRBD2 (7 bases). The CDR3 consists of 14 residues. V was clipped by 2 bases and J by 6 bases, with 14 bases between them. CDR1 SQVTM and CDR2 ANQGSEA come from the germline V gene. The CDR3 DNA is TGCAGCGTTGAATTTCCCCGGGGGGCCAATGAGCAGTTCTTC. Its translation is CSVEFPRGANEQFF.

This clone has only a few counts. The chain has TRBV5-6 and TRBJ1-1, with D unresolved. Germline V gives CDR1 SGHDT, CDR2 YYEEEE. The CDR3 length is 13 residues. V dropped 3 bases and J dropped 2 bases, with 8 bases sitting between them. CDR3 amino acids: CASSYNENTEAFF. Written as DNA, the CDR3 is TGTGCCAGCAGCTACAACGAAAACACTGAAGCTTTCTTT.

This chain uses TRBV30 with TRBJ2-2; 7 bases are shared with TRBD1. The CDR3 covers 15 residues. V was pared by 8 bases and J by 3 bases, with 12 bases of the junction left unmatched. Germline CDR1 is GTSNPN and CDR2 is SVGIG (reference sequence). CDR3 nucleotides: TGTGCCAGGTATCAGACAGGGTCGGACACCGGGGAGCTGTTTTTT. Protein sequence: CARYQTGSDTGELFF. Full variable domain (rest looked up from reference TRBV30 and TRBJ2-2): SQTIHQWPATLVQPVGSPLSLECTVEGTSNPNLYWYRQAAGRGLQLLFYSVGIGQISSEVPQNLSASRPQDRQFILSSKKLLLSDSGFYLCARYQTGSDTGELFFGEGSRLTVL.

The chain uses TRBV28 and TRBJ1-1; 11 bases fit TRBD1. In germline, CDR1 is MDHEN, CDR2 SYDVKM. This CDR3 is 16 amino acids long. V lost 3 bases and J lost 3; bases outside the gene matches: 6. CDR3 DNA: TGTGCCAGCAGTTTCTTCCCGGGACAGGGGGACACTGAAGCTTTCTTT. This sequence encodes CASSFFPGQGDTEAFF.

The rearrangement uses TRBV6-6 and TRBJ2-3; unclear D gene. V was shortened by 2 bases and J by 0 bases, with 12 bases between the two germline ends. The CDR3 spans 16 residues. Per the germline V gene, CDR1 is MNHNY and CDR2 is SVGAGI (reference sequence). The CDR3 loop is CASSYDRDGSTDTQYF. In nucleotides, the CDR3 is TGTGCCAGCAGTTACGATCGAGACGGGAGCACAGATACGCAGTATTTT.

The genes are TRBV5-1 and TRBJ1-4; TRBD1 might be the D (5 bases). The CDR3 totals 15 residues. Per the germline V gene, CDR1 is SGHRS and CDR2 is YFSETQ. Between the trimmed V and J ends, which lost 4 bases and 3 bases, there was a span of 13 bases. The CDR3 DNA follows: TGCGCCAGCAGCGGTGTCGGGGCAGCTAATGAAAAACTGTTTTTT. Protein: CASSGVGAANEKLFF.

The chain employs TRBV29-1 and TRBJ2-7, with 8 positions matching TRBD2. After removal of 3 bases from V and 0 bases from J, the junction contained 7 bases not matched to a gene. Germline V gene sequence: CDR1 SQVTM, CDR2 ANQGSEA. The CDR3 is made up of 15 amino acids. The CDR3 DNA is TGCAGCGTTGAGTCTGCGGGAGGTAGCTCCTACGAGCAGTACTTC. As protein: CSVESAGGSSYEQYF.

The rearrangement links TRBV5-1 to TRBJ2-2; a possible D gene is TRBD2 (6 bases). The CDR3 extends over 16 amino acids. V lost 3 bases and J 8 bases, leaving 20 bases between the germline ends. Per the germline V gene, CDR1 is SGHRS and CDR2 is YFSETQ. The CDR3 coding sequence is TGCGCCAGCAGCTCTGTGACGGGAGAAAACGGAGGGGAGCTGTTTTTT. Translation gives CASSSVTGENGGELFF.

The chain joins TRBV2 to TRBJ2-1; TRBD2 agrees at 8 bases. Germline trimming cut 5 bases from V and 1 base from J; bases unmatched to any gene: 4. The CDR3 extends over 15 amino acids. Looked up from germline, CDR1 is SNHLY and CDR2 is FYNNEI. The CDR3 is CASSREGRSYNEQFF. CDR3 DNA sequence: TGTGCCAGCAGTCGGGAGGGGAGGTCCTACAATGAGCAGTTCTTC.

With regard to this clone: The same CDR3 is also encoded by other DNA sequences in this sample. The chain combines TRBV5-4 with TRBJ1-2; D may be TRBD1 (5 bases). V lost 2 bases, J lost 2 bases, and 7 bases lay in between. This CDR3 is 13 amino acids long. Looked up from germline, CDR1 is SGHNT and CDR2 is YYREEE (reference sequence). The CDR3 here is CASSFTGNYGYTF. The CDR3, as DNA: TGTGCCAGCAGCTTTACAGGCAACTATGGCTACACCTTC.

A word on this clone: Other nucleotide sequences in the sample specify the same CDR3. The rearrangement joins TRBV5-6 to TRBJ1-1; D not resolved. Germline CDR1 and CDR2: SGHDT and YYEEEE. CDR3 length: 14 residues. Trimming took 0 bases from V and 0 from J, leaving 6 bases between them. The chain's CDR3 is CASSLGGMNTEAFF. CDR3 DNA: TGTGCCAGCAGCTTGGGGGGAATGAACACTGAAGCTTTCTTT.